The clone carrying this TCR beta chain has only a few counts. Its antigen is not known. The data were obtained in a study of response to subunit inactivated influenza vaccine. Study-wide results and limits: Seasonal influenza vaccination, on each occasion, was suggested by the authors to recruit few new T cells.

TCRdb processed the RT-PCR reads anew with MiXCR; each CDR3 protein has one entry. In the table there are about 240,000 distinct CDR3 sequences, 12% of which are singletons. The clonotype comes from a man aged 50 to 60 who received an inactivated influenza vaccine. The input for sequencing was non-naive T cells sorted from PBMCs, taken 14 to 15 days before vaccination.

In nucleotides, the CDR3 is TGTGCCAGCACGGTAGACCCTGGGGCCAACGTCCTGACTTTC. Its translation is CASTVDPGANVLTF. The chain couples TRBV28 to TRBJ2-6; no definite D call. The CDR3 loop spans 14 amino acids. V was clipped by 7 bases and J by 2 bases, with 9 bases between them. Germline V gene data show CDR1 as MDHEN and CDR2 as SYDVKM.